The 24 T cell receptor beta chains below all came from one sample that was sequenced in a study of T cell responses to AZD1222 COVID-19 vaccine. Clones were sequenced by immunoSEQ multiplex PCR, and TCRdb holds only the in-frame ones, with some missing. Of approximately 150,000 clones listed, around 93% are singletons. The sequencing used peripheral blood, collected on day 0 of AZD1222 vaccination. These receptors were collected from an adult in good health.

V is TRBV13 and J is TRBJ2-3, with TRBD2 identical over 8 bases. With 5 bases clipped from V and 5 bases from J, the junction kept 6 bases outside the gene matches. The length of the CDR3 is 14 residues. Germline assignment: CDR1 PRHDT and CDR2 FYEKMQ (reference sequence). The CDR3 spells CASSRGGTGDTQYF. For the CDR3, the DNA is TGTGCCAGCAGCCGCGGGGGGACGGGAGATACGCAGTATTTT.

The chain combines TRBV2 with TRBJ2-1; 7 bases fit TRBD2. The CDR3 covers 15 residues. Germline V lookup: CDR1 SNHLY, CDR2 FYNNEI. V lost 6 bases, J lost 6 bases, and 11 bases stayed unmatched. CDR3 bases: TGTGCCAGCAGCAAAGGGGCGGGGGTAATCAATGAGCAGTTCTTC. Encoded protein: CASSKGAGVINEQFF. The whole variable domain, remainder taken from reference TRBV2 and TRBJ2-1, is EPEVTQTPSHQVTQMGQEVILRCVPISNHLYFYWYRQILGQKVEFLVSFYNNEISEKSEIFDDQFSVERPDGSNFTLKIRSTKLEDSAMYFCASSKGAGVINEQFFGPGTRLTVL.

The chain couples TRBV2 to TRBJ2-3, with 11 bases aligning to TRBD1. The ends lost 6 bases at V and 0 bases at J; junction bases unmatched: 5. CDR1 is SNHLY and CDR2 is FYNNEI in the germline V gene. The length of the CDR3 is 16 residues. This chain's CDR3 is CASRGQGDRSTDTQYF. The CDR3 nucleotides read TGTGCCAGCAGGGGACAGGGGGATCGAAGCACAGATACGCAGTATTTT.

DNA of the CDR3: TGTGCCAGCAGGACTACAGGGGACCAGGGCAATCAGCCCCAGCATTTT. Protein product: CASRTTGDQGNQPQHF. The chain links TRBV27 to TRBJ1-5; TRBD1 aligns across 7 bases. The ends lost 6 bases at V and 2 bases at J; junction bases unmatched: 10. There are 16 residues in the CDR3. Germline-derived CDR1 and CDR2 are MNHEY and SMNVEV (reference sequence).

J is TRBJ1-1 and V is TRBV25-1; TRBD1 matches at 9 bases. V shed 4 bases and J 4 bases; nucleotides not matched to a gene: 7. Germline-derived CDR1 and CDR2 are MGHDK and SYGVNS. This CDR3 region has 15 residues. CDR3 loop: CASSVGQGWVTEAFF. DNA of the CDR3: TGTGCCAGCAGTGTCGGACAGGGGTGGGTCACTGAAGCTTTCTTT.

This chain links TRBV18 with TRBJ1-3; D is ambiguous. V was cut by 7 bases and J by 0 bases, with 4 bases left in between. From germline, CDR1 is KGHSH and CDR2 LQKENI. The CDR3 loop spans 12 amino acids. The CDR3 protein is CASYRSGNTIYF. The CDR3 DNA reads as TGTGCCAGCTACCGCTCTGGAAACACCATATATTTT. The complete variable domain, with remaining parts taken from reference TRBV18 and TRBJ1-3, reads NAGVMQNPRHLVRRRGQEARLRCSPMKGHSHVYWYRQLPEEGLKFMVYLQKENIIDESGMPKERFSAEFPKEGPSILRIQQVVRGDSAAYFCASYRSGNTIYFGEGSWLTVV.

The chain carries TRBV27 and TRBJ2-3; D may be TRBD1 (6 bases). The germline V gene encodes CDR1 MNHEY and CDR2 SMNVEV (reference sequence). CDR3 length: 15 amino acids. With 6 bases removed from V and 2 bases from J, the gap between germline ends came to 15 bases. CDR3 region: CASRGGHFSTDTQYF. DNA of the CDR3: TGTGCCAGCAGAGGGGGACACTTTTCCACAGATACGCAGTATTTT.

The V and J genes are TRBV21-1 and TRBJ2-7. TRBV21-1 is a recognized pseudogene. The CDR3 length is 15 residues. The CDR3 protein is CASSEWTPRVGEQYF. For the CDR3, the DNA is TGTGCCAGCAGCGAATGGACTCCCAGGGTGGGCGAGCAGTACTTC.

V usage is TRBV4-3 and J usage is TRBJ1-3; possibly TRBD1 for D (5 bases). The ends were cut back, 2 bases at V and 2 bases at J, with 16 bases in the middle. The germline V gene has CDR1 LGHNA and CDR2 YSLEER. The CDR3 is made up of 17 amino acids. The CDR3 region has the DNA TGCGCCAGCAGCCAAAATGTTCAGGGATTAGCTGGAAACACCATATATTTT. It is translated as CASSQNVQGLAGNTIYF.

V and J are TRBV5-1 and TRBJ1-1; a possible D gene is TRBD1 (6 bases). V lost 3 bases to trimming and J lost 6 bases, with 15 bases between them. This CDR3 spans 14 amino acids. Germline V lookup: CDR1 SGHRS, CDR2 YFSETQ. CDR3 residues: CASSSDSQGAEAFF. The CDR3 DNA follows: TGCGCCAGCAGCTCGGACTCACAGGGTGCTGAAGCTTTCTTT.

The CDR3 protein is CASSPLEETGELFF. In DNA, the CDR3 is TGTGCCAGCTCACCACTAGAAGAGACCGGGGAGCTGTTTTTT. V usage is TRBV18 and J usage is TRBJ2-2; D is undetermined. Germline lookup yields CDR1 KGHSH and CDR2 LQKENI. V lost 1 base and J 5 bases, leaving 8 bases between the germline ends. This CDR3 contains 14 residues.

CDR3 sequence: CASSQVAVNTEAFF. In DNA, the CDR3 is TGCGCCAGCAGCCAAGTGGCGGTTAACACTGAAGCTTTCTTT. The J gene is TRBJ1-1, the V gene TRBV4-1, with D unresolved. Germline-derived CDR1 and CDR2 are MGHRA and YSYEKL. CDR3 length equals 14 residues. V was cut by 1 base and J by 2 bases, with 8 bases left in between.

This clone was seen once. The gene calls are TRBV11-1 and TRBJ2-7; maybe TRBD2 (5 bases). This CDR3 spans 14 amino acids. Trimming took 6 bases from V and 0 from J, leaving 12 bases between them. CDR1 and CDR2 (germline): SGHAT, FQDESV (reference sequence). The CDR3 DNA sequence: TGTGCCAGCAGACTCGGACGGGACTCCTACGAGCAGTACTTC. It encodes CASRLGRDSYEQYF.

This rearrangement joins TRBV6-2 or TRBV6-3 to TRBJ1-2, with D maybe TRBD1 (6 bases). This CDR3 spans 16 amino acids. From germline, CDR1 is MNHEY and CDR2 SVGEGT. Trimming took 2 bases from V and 0 from J, leaving 13 bases between them. In nucleotides, the CDR3 is TGTGCCAGCAGTTACCTCCGGGACAAGTCTAACTATGGCTACACCTTC. Its protein product is CASSYLRDKSNYGYTF.

A single count supports this clone. The chain has TRBV28 and TRBJ2-5; TRBD1 aligns across 9 bases. Germline CDR1 reads MDHEN; CDR2 reads SYDVKM. Germline trimming cut 5 bases from V and 5 bases from J; bases unmatched to any gene: 6. The CDR3 is 14 amino acids. The CDR3 is CASSPGTGWETQYF. The CDR3 DNA follows: TGTGCCAGCAGTCCCGGGACAGGGTGGGAGACCCAGTACTTC. Supplemented by reference TRBV28 and TRBJ2-5, the full variable domain reads DVKVTQSSRYLVKRTGEKVFLECVQDMDHENMFWYRQDPGLGLRLIYFSYDVKMKEKGDIPEGYSVSREKKERFSLILESASTNQTSMYLCASSPGTGWETQYFGPGTRLLVL.

The chain is built from TRBV7-9 and TRBJ2-7; 8 bases map to TRBD2. The junction had 14 bases not matched to a gene; V was cut back by 7 bases and J by 6 bases. Germline V gives CDR1 SEHNR, CDR2 FQNEAQ (reference sequence). The CDR3 has 15 amino acids. In nucleotides, the CDR3 is TGTGCCAGCACTTCGTGGGGACTAGGGGATTCCGAGCAGTACTTC. This sequence encodes CASTSWGLGDSEQYF.

The chain uses TRBV27 and TRBJ2-7; D possibly uses TRBD1 or TRBD2 (5 bases each). Germline lookup yields CDR1 MNHEY and CDR2 SMNVEV (reference sequence). This CDR3 region has 14 residues. V dropped 2 bases and J dropped 4 bases, with 12 bases sitting between them. CDR3: CASSLGGDSYEQYF. CDR3 sequence (DNA): TGTGCCAGCAGTTTAGGGGGAGACAGTTACGAGCAGTACTTC.

The chain carries TRBV7-2 and TRBJ1-2; D unclear. The ends were cut back, 5 bases at V and 4 bases at J, with 8 bases in the middle. The germline gives CDR1 SGHTA, CDR2 FQGNSA. The CDR3 has 12 residues. DNA of the CDR3: TGTGCCAGCAGCCCGAGCGGCTATGGCTACACCTTC. It specifies CASSPSGYGYTF. Variable domain in full (rest from reference TRBV7-2 and TRBJ1-2): GAGVSQSPSNKVTEKGKDVELRCDPISGHTALYWYRQSLGQGLEFLIYFQGNSAPDKSGLPSDRFSAERTGGSVSTLTIQRTQQEDSAVYLCASSPSGYGYTFGSGTRLTVV.

This clone was detected once. This chain connects TRBV7-3 to TRBJ2-7; D is uncertain. Looked up from germline, CDR1 is SGHTA and CDR2 is FQGTGA. Trimming pared 5 bases from V and 6 bases from J, leaving 14 bases between. The CDR3 contains 13 residues. The CDR3 bases are TGTGCCAGCAGCCCCAGTGAAGCAGGCGAGCAGTACTTC. This codes for CASSPSEAGEQYF.

The chain recombines TRBV9 with TRBJ1-2; D remains ambiguous. The CDR3 loop spans 14 amino acids. Germline lookup yields CDR1 SGDLS and CDR2 YYNGEE. Between the trimmed V and J ends, which lost 0 bases and 2 bases, there was a span of 8 bases. Here the CDR3 DNA reads TGTGCCAGCAGCGTAGGTCCAGAGAACTATGGCTACACCTTC. This gives the protein CASSVGPENYGYTF.

The chain links TRBV27 to TRBJ2-7; weak D call: TRBD2 (6 bases). Between the trimmed V and J ends, which lost 7 bases and 0 bases, there was a span of 16 bases. The CDR3 covers 15 residues. Germline V lookup: CDR1 MNHEY, CDR2 SMNVEV (reference sequence). CDR3 nucleotide sequence: TGTGCCAGCAAGGCTAGCGCTGTGAGCTCCTACGAGCAGTACTTC. It specifies CASKASAVSSYEQYF.

V gene TRBV15 combines with J gene TRBJ2-1; 12 nucleotides agree with TRBD2. CDR1 and CDR2 (germline): LNHNV, YYDKDF (reference sequence). After removal of 3 bases from V and 4 bases from J, the junction contained 4 bases not matched to a gene. The CDR3 has 16 amino acids. Here the CDR3 reads CATSRSGLAGYNEQFF. CDR3 DNA: TGTGCCACCAGCAGGTCAGGACTAGCGGGGTACAATGAGCAGTTCTTC.

The V and J genes are TRBV7-8 and TRBJ1-3; D remains ambiguous. CDR1 and CDR2 (germline): SGHVS, FQNEAQ. CDR3 length: 17 residues. V was cut by 1 base and J by 0 bases, with 13 bases left in between. The CDR3 here is CASSLDPDPSSGNTIYF. As DNA, the CDR3 is TGTGCCAGCAGCTTAGATCCGGACCCGAGCTCTGGAAACACCATATATTTT. Based on the CDR3 plus reference TRBV7-8 and TRBJ1-3, the full variable domain is GAGVSQSPRYKVAKRGQDVALRCDPISGHVSLFWYQQALGQGPEFLTYFQNEAQLDKSGLPSDRFFAERPEGSVSTLKIQRTQQEDSAVYLCASSLDPDPSSGNTIYFGEGSWLTVV.

This clone was recorded once. V gene TRBV27 combines with J gene TRBJ2-1, with a possible D match to TRBD2 (5 bases). Germline V gives CDR1 MNHEY, CDR2 SMNVEV (reference sequence). V lost 7 bases to trimming and J lost 8 bases, with 15 bases between them. The CDR3 extends over 13 amino acids. CDR3 DNA: TGTGCCAGCAAGTATCATGAGGGCGATGAGCAGTTCTTC. This gives the protein CASKYHEGDEQFF.